Described below is a single TCR beta chain sequence and its context. This sample stems from a study of T cell responses to AZD1222 COVID-19 vaccine. The V gene's germline CDR1 is GTSNPN and CDR2 SVGIG (reference sequence). The CDR3 spans 12 residues. V was shortened by 5 bases and J by 2 bases, with 6 bases between the two germline ends. Sequencing used immunoSEQ multiplex PCR; TCRdb keeps in-frame clones, though not all of them. The sample records around 150,000 clones, 94% being singletons. Sequencing used peripheral blood, obtained 28 days after the second AZD1222 dose. The sequence derives from an adult who received the AZD1222 COVID-19 vaccine. The rearrangement joins TRBV30 to TRBJ2-2; D is undetermined. CDR3: CAWGTNTGELFF. The CDR3 DNA reads TGTGCCTGGGGAACCAACACCGGGGAGCTGTTTTTT.